One TCR beta chain is described in this entry. This sample was taken from a study of T cells expressing NK-cell markers. TCRdb reprocessed the 5' RACE reads, keeping one entry per CDR3 protein, no DNA. Its listing shows roughly 390,000 distinct CDR3 sequences. CDR1 is MDHEN, CDR2 SYDVKM, per germline. The CDR3 runs to 15 residues. This rearrangement joins TRBV28 to TRBJ1-1; TCRdb calls TRBD1, which cannot be checked without DNA. Sample: blood T cells: a sorted CD56 or NKG2C T cell subset, CD4+ or CD8+ T cells, or bulk PBMC T cells (not recorded which). This sequence originates from a man aged 18 to 69 in good health. The CDR3 loop reads CASSLAGTGLREAFF.